This passage covers 31 T cell receptor beta chains from one sample sequenced in a study of blood T cell repertoires in COVID-19. Repertoires were generated with immunoSEQ multiplex PCR, while TCRdb's copy carries only in-frame clones and drops some. The table records hundreds of thousands of clones, roughly four fifths of them present only once. Sequenced input: peripheral blood. All receptors derive from a woman of 80 years or more with COVID-19, enrolled during active disease.

This clone was seen once. The chain couples TRBV18 to TRBJ2-7; 9 positions match TRBD1. The CDR3 covers 14 residues. With 4 bases clipped from V and 3 bases from J, the junction kept 4 bases outside the gene matches. From germline, CDR1 is KGHSH and CDR2 LQKENI. The CDR3 is CASSLTGQGYEQYF. The DNA for the CDR3 is TGTGCCAGCTCACTGACGGGACAGGGCTACGAGCAGTACTTC.

The chain joins TRBV6-6 to TRBJ1-2; 8 positions agree with TRBD1. The CDR3 has 13 residues. The V and J ends lost 8 bases and 4 bases, in that order; junction bases with no gene match: 6. CDR1 MNHNY and CDR2 SVGAGI come from the germline V gene (reference sequence). The CDR3 here is CASRGTGFYGYTF. The CDR3 nucleotides read TGTGCCAGCCGGGGGACAGGATTCTATGGCTACACCTTC.

The chain joins TRBV25-1 to TRBJ1-1, with 8 bases matching TRBD1. This CDR3 is 15 amino acids long. Per germline, CDR1 MGHDK and CDR2 SYGVNS. V lost 3 bases, J lost 2 bases, and 5 bases stayed unmatched. The CDR3 loop is CASSDHGQGNTEAFF. In nucleotides, the CDR3 is TGTGCCAGCAGTGACCACGGACAGGGAAACACTGAAGCTTTCTTT.

This rearrangement joins TRBV10-1 to TRBJ1-5; D possibly corresponds to TRBD1 (6 bases). The CDR3 covers 17 residues. Germline CDR1 and CDR2: WNHNN and SYGVQD (reference sequence). Deletions cut 8 bases from V and 0 bases from J, with 20 bases between. CDR3 coding DNA: TGCGCCAGCCTACTCCCGGGACAAAGCTATAGCAATCAGCCCCAGCATTTT. This encodes CASLLPGQSYSNQPQHF.

J is TRBJ1-1 and V is TRBV13, with D possibly being TRBD1 (6 bases). Germline CDR1 and CDR2: PRHDT and FYEKMQ (reference sequence). The CDR3 totals 14 residues. Trimming removed 5 bases from V and 5 bases from J, with 15 bases in between. The CDR3 sequence: CASSARGGRTEAFF. The DNA for the CDR3 is TGTGCCAGCAGCGCCAGGGGCGGGCGAACTGAAGCTTTCTTT.

This clone was seen at least ten times. J is TRBJ2-2 and V is TRBV30, with D uncertain. The CDR3 length is 12 residues. V lost 3 bases and J 6 bases, leaving 8 bases between the germline ends. Germline assignment: CDR1 GTSNPN and CDR2 SVGIG (reference sequence). The CDR3 region is CAWRLHPGELFF. The CDR3 bases are TGTGCCTGGAGACTACATCCCGGGGAGCTGTTTTTT.

This chain joins TRBV19 and TRBJ1-6; tentative D call: TRBD1 (5 bases). CDR3 size: 14 residues. Trimming took off 3 bases at V and 9 bases at J, with 12 bases between the two ends. Germline lookup yields CDR1 LNHDA and CDR2 SQIVND (reference sequence). CDR3 nucleotide sequence: TGTGCCAGTAGTATCACAGGAGGGAGTTCACCCCTCCACTTT. Encoded protein: CASSITGGSSPLHF.

The V and J genes are TRBV4-2 and TRBJ2-7; 7 bases agree with TRBD1. The CDR3 has 15 amino acids. After removal of 4 bases from V and 7 bases from J, the junction contained 13 bases not matched to a gene. Germline CDR1 reads LGHNA; CDR2 reads YNFKEQ. CDR3 sequence (DNA): TGTGCCAGCAGCCGATATAGGGACAGCCGCTGGGAGCAGTACTTC. Protein sequence: CASSRYRDSRWEQYF.

The rearrangement joins TRBV27 to TRBJ1-4; a possible D gene is TRBD1 (6 bases). The germline V gene has CDR1 MNHEY and CDR2 SMNVEV (reference sequence). CDR3 length equals 15 residues. V lost 8 bases and J lost 5, with 18 bases in between. The CDR3 sequence is CASGYPGVSNEKLFF. The CDR3, as DNA: TGTGCCAGCGGGTATCCAGGGGTCTCGAATGAAAAACTGTTTTTT.

The CDR3 DNA follows: TGCGCCAGCAGCCAAGGAGTCTTGCTGGATACGCAGTATTTT. Protein product: CASSQGVLLDTQYF. This chain joins TRBV4-3 and TRBJ2-3; no definite D call. The CDR3 has 14 residues. V gave up 1 base and J gave up 6 bases, with 11 bases separating them. Germline V gene sequence: CDR1 LGHNA, CDR2 YSLEER.

This chain joins TRBV5-1 and TRBJ2-7; 7 bases match TRBD1. Germline V gives CDR1 SGHRS, CDR2 YFSETQ. The CDR3 spans 13 residues. J gave up 0 bases and V 7 bases, and 4 bases lay outside the gene matches. The CDR3 region is CASHRDSSYEQYF. The DNA for the CDR3 is TGCGCCAGCCACCGGGACAGCTCCTACGAGCAGTACTTC.

The V call is TRBV4-1, the J call TRBJ1-1; the D gene is possibly TRBD1 (5 bases). The CDR3 is made up of 15 amino acids. Per the germline V gene, CDR1 is MGHRA and CDR2 is YSYEKL. V was pared by 1 base and J by 6 bases, with 15 bases between. The CDR3 DNA follows: TGCGCCAGCAGCCAAGGGACAAGTCGGGAGGCTGAAGCTTTCTTT. Translation: CASSQGTSREAEAFF.

The gene calls are TRBV11-1 and TRBJ2-2; TRBD1 matches at 7 bases. CDR1 is SGHAT and CDR2 is FQDESV in the germline V gene (reference sequence). The CDR3 spans 16 residues. The junction had 7 bases not matched to a gene; V was cut back by 1 base and J by 5 bases. DNA of the CDR3: TGTGCCAGCAGCTTAGGGAGACAGGGAAATACCGGGGAGCTGTTTTTT. As protein: CASSLGRQGNTGELFF.

This chain joins TRBV5-1 and TRBJ1-1; D gene unclear. V was clipped by 9 bases and J by 5 bases, with 17 bases between them. Germline V gene data show CDR1 as SGHRS and CDR2 as YFSETQ. The CDR3 has 13 residues. The CDR3 sequence is CATKWEAETEAFF. CDR3 nucleotides: TGCGCCACCAAATGGGAAGCGGAGACTGAAGCTTTCTTT.

The chain uses TRBV20-1 and TRBJ2-7; 11 bases fit TRBD2. The CDR3 length is 14 residues. Trimming took 3 bases from V and 6 from J; bases not matched to a gene: 7. Germline lookup yields CDR1 DFQATT and CDR2 SNEGSKA (reference sequence). CDR3 sequence reads: CSASSTSGTPEQYF. The DNA for the CDR3 is TGCAGTGCTAGTTCGACTAGCGGGACGCCCGAGCAGTACTTC.

J is TRBJ1-5 and V is TRBV2, with D perhaps TRBD1 (5 bases). V lost 3 bases and J 3 bases, leaving 9 bases between the germline ends. This CDR3 is 14 amino acids long. In germline, CDR1 is SNHLY, CDR2 FYNNEI. DNA for the CDR3: TGTGCCAGCAGTGAGAACAGGCTCAATCAGCCCCAGCATTTT. This encodes CASSENRLNQPQHF.

The chain is built from TRBV7-2 and TRBJ1-2; 9 positions match TRBD1. V shed 3 bases, J shed 8 bases, and the junction held 7 bases outside the gene matches. In germline, CDR1 is SGHTA, CDR2 FQGNSA. The CDR3 sequence is 14 residues long. The CDR3 DNA reads TGTGCCAGCAGCTTGAGGGGACAGGGACGCGGCTACACCTTC. Translation: CASSLRGQGRGYTF.

This chain joins TRBV6-5 and TRBJ2-7; 7 positions match TRBD1. The CDR3 covers 14 residues. J was trimmed by 4 bases and V by 6 bases; bases with no gene match: 9. The germline V gene encodes CDR1 MNHEY and CDR2 SVGAGI. The CDR3 is CASRLGGNTYEQYF. The CDR3 DNA follows: TGTGCCAGCAGGTTAGGGGGCAATACTTACGAGCAGTACTTC.

This rearrangement joins TRBV6-5 to TRBJ2-5; D uncertain. The CDR3 is 13 residues long. Trimming took off 4 bases at V and 1 base at J, with 7 bases between the two ends. CDR1 and CDR2 (germline): MNHEY, SVGAGI. This chain's CDR3 is CASSSEIQETQYF. CDR3 bases: TGTGCCAGCAGTTCGGAGATCCAAGAGACCCAGTACTTC.

This clone was observed a handful of times. The chain recombines TRBV11-2 with TRBJ1-1, with 8 positions matching TRBD1. V was clipped by 3 bases and J by 4 bases; unmatched bases: 10. CDR3 length equals 16 residues. From germline, CDR1 is SGHAT and CDR2 FQNNGV. As DNA, the CDR3 is TGTGCCAGCAGCTTGGCCCTACAGGGGGTAGTCACTGAAGCTTTCTTT. It encodes CASSLALQGVVTEAFF.

The chain employs TRBV24-1 and TRBJ2-7, with a weak D call TRBD2 (6 bases). This CDR3 contains 13 residues. Germline V gene sequence: CDR1 KGHDR, CDR2 SFDVKD. V lost 7 bases and J lost 6, with 15 bases in between. The CDR3 here is CATRAGTVGEQYF. CDR3 DNA: TGTGCCACCAGAGCCGGGACTGTGGGCGAGCAGTACTTC.

The chain is built from TRBV4-1 and TRBJ1-2; 7 bases line up with TRBD1. V lost 1 base to trimming and J lost 7 bases; unmatched junction nucleotides: 6. Germline V gives CDR1 MGHRA, CDR2 YSYEKL. This CDR3 has 14 residues. CDR3 residues: CASSQGTGLRGYTF. CDR3 DNA: TGCGCCAGCAGCCAAGGGACAGGACTGCGTGGCTACACCTTC.

The chain joins TRBV7-8 to TRBJ2-1, with TRBD2 matching 10 bases. The germline V gene has CDR1 SGHVS and CDR2 FQNEAQ. This CDR3 has 15 residues. V lost 1 base to trimming and J lost 6 bases; unmatched junction nucleotides: 3. DNA for the CDR3: TGTGCCAGCAGCTTAGTAGCGGGAGGTTCCAATGAGCAGTTCTTC. Protein: CASSLVAGGSNEQFF.

This rearrangement joins TRBV6-6 to TRBJ1-5, with a tentative D call TRBD1 (5 bases). Germline lookup yields CDR1 MNHNY and CDR2 SVGAGI (reference sequence). V was pared by 2 bases and J by 10 bases, with 12 bases between. The CDR3 loop spans 13 amino acids. The CDR3 coding sequence is TGTGCCAGCAGTTACGGGGAGGGACCACCCCAGCATTTT. Protein product: CASSYGEGPPQHF.

The J gene is TRBJ2-5, the V gene TRBV5-1; D unclear. CDR1 and CDR2 from the germline V gene are SGHRS and YFSETQ. The CDR3 totals 14 residues. Trimming stripped 4 bases from V and 2 bases from J, with 12 bases between. CDR3 sequence (DNA): TGCGCCAGCAGCCCGCCGAGAGTTCAAGAGACCCAGTACTTC. Encoded protein: CASSPPRVQETQYF.

The chain carries TRBV10-3 and TRBJ1-5, with D tentatively TRBD1 (5 bases). CDR3 length: 13 amino acids. V was pared by 6 bases and J by 3 bases, with 9 bases between. Germline values: CDR1 ENHRY, CDR2 SYGVKD. In DNA form, the CDR3 reads TGTGCCATCAGCCAGGGATACAATCAGCCCCAGCATTTT. Its protein is CAISQGYNQPQHF.

The V and J genes are TRBV6-2 or TRBV6-3 and TRBJ2-7; D remains ambiguous. Germline CDR1 reads MNHEY; CDR2 reads SVGEGT. The CDR3 covers 14 residues. V dropped 2 bases and J dropped 3 bases, with 11 bases sitting between them. CDR3 in DNA: TGTGCCAGCAGTTACGGAGAGTTGGACTACGAGCAGTACTTC. It specifies CASSYGELDYEQYF.

The chain is built from TRBV19 and TRBJ1-2; unclear D gene. This CDR3 region has 14 residues. Trimming took 8 bases from V and 2 from J, leaving 15 bases between them. CDR1 and CDR2 (germline): LNHDA, SQIVND (reference sequence). The CDR3, as DNA: TGTGCCAGTCCCAACCCCCCGGGGAACTATGGCTACACCTTC. Protein sequence: CASPNPPGNYGYTF.

The chain joins TRBV10-3 to TRBJ1-2; possibly TRBD1 for D (5 bases). Trimming took off 2 bases at V and 3 bases at J, with 13 bases between the two ends. Germline V gene lookup returns CDR1 ENHRY and CDR2 SYGVKD. The CDR3 length is 15 residues. This chain's CDR3 is CAISEQGGADYGYTF. The CDR3 DNA sequence: TGTGCCATCAGTGAGCAAGGAGGGGCGGACTATGGCTACACCTTC.

The chain recombines TRBV12-3 or TRBV12-4 with TRBJ1-4, with D hard to call. V lost 3 bases and J lost 4, with 3 bases in between. The CDR3 totals 12 residues. The chain's CDR3 is CASSFSNEKLFF. In DNA form, the CDR3 reads TGTGCCAGCAGTTTTAGTAATGAAAAACTGTTTTTT.

The chain couples TRBV7-2 to TRBJ2-1; possible D gene TRBD2, 5 bases. Germline V gene sequence: CDR1 SGHTA, CDR2 FQGNSA. This CDR3 contains 12 residues. V dropped 1 base and J dropped 13 bases, with 11 bases sitting between them. Here the CDR3 DNA reads TGTGCCAGCAGCTTAGTCGGGGTTGAACAGTTCTTC. Translating it yields CASSLVGVEQFF.